The clone carrying this T cell receptor beta chain was counted only a few times. The antigen is undetermined. This record belongs to a study of cytomegalovirus exposure and HLA in healthy donors. Overall study results and limits: It was likely that a cluster of highly shared sequence variants was a sequencing artifact. Cytomegalovirus association was assigned to about 150 TCR beta chains.

V shed 0 bases and J 9 bases; nucleotides not matched to a gene: 0. CDR1 and CDR2 (germline): MGHRA, YSYEKL. The CDR3 totals 12 residues. The PCR employed 60 Vbeta primers together with 13 Jbeta primers. Original data processing: In a later analysis, around 11 million of 65 million to 80 million unique beta chains occurred in at least two donors. Generated by immunoSEQ multiplex PCR, the TCRdb table keeps only in-frame clones and is missing some. D and trimming were read from the DNA, whereas the V and J calls and clone size are those reported in that table. The sample records 180,000 or so clones, more than 70% being singletons.

The receptor was isolated from a woman in her thirties or forties in good health and CMV-seropositive. The sequenced sample consisted of PBMCs. The J gene is TRBJ2-3, the V gene TRBV4-1, with TRBD2 matching 7 bases. CDR3 amino acids: CASSQEGGTQYF. The CDR3 DNA sequence: TGCGCCAGCAGCCAAGAGGGGGGGACGCAGTATTTT.